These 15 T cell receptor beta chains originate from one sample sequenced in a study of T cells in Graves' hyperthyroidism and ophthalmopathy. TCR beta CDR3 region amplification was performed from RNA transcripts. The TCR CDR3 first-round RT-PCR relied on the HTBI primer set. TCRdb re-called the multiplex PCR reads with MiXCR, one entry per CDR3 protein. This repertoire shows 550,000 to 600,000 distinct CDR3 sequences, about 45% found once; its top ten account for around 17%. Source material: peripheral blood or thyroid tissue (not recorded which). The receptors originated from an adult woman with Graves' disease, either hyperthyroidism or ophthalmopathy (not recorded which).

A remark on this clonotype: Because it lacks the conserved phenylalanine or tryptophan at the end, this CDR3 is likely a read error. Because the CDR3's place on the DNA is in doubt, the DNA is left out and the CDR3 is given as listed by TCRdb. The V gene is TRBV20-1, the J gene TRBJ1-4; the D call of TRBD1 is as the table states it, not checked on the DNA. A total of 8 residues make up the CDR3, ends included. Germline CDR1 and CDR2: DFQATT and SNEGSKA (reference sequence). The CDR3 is CSALLLDI.

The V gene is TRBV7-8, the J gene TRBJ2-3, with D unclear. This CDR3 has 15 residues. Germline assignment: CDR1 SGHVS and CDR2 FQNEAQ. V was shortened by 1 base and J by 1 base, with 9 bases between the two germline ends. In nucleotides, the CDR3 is TGTGCCAGCAGCTTAGGGGTCTCTGGCACAGATACGCAGTATTTT. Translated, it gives CASSLGVSGTDTQYF.

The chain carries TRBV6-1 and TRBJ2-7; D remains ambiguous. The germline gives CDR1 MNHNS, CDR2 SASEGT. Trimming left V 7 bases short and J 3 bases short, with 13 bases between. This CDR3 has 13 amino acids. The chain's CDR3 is CASIGTPLYEQYF. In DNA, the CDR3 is TGTGCCAGCATCGGCACACCACTCTACGAGCAGTACTTC.

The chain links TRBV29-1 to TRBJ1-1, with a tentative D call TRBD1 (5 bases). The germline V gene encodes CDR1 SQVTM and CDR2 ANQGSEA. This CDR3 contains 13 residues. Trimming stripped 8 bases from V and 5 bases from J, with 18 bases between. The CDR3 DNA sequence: TGCAGCCCCGGGGGGTCCACGGGAACTGAAGCTTTCTTT. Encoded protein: CSPGGSTGTEAFF.

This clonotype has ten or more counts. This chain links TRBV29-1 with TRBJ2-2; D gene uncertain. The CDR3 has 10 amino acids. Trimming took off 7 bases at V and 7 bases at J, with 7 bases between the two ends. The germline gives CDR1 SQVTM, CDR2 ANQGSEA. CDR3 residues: CSAFYGELFF. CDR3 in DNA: TGCAGCGCTTTCTACGGGGAGCTGTTTTTT.

CDR3 loop: CSASPGGAPEKYEQYF. CDR3 coding DNA: TGCAGTGCATCTCCGGGAGGGGCGCCCGAGAAATACGAGCAGTACTTC. The chain recombines TRBV20-1 with TRBJ2-7, with 8 nucleotides matching TRBD2. The CDR3 loop spans 16 amino acids. V shed 6 bases, J shed 4 bases, and the junction held 17 bases outside the gene matches. The germline V gene has CDR1 DFQATT and CDR2 SNEGSKA (reference sequence).

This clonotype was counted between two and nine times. The CDR3 coding sequence is TGTGCCAGCAGTACAACTAGCGGGTACTACGAGCAGTACTTC. Translated, it gives CASSTTSGYYEQYF. This chain joins TRBV28 and TRBJ2-7, with TRBD2 matching 9 bases. The CDR3 is 14 amino acids. V lost 5 bases and J lost 3; bases outside the gene matches: 5. The germline CDR1 and CDR2 sequences are MDHEN and SYDVKM.

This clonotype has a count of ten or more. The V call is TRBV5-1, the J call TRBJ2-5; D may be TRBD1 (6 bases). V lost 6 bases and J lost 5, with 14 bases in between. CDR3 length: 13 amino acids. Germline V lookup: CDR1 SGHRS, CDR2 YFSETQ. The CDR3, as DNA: TGCGCCAGCAAACCAACAGGGTCCGAGACCCAGTACTTC. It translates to CASKPTGSETQYF.

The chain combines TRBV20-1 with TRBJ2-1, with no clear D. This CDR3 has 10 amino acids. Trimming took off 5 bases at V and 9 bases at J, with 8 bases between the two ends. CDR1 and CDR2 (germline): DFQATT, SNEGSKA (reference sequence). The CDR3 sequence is CSAPYAEQFF. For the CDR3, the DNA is TGCAGTGCTCCCTACGCTGAGCAGTTCTTC.

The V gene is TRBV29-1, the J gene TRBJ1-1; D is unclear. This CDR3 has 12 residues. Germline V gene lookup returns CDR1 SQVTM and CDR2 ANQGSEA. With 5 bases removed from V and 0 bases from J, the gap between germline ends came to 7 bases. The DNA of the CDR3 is TGCAGCGTTTCAAGGGTGAACACTGAAGCTTTCTTT. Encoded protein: CSVSRVNTEAFF.

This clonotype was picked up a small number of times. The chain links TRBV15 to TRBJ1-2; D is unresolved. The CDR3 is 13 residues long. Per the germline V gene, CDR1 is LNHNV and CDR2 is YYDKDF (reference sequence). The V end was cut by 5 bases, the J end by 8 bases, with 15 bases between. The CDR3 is CATSAPERFGYTF. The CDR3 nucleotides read TGTGCCACCAGCGCGCCCGAACGATTCGGCTACACCTTC.

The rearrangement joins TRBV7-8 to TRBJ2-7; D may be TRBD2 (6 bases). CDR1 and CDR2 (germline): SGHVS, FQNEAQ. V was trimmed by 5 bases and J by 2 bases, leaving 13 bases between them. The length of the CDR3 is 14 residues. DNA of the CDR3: TGTGCCAGCAGCCCGAATGGGGGGACCTACGAGCAGTACTTC. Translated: CASSPNGGTYEQYF.

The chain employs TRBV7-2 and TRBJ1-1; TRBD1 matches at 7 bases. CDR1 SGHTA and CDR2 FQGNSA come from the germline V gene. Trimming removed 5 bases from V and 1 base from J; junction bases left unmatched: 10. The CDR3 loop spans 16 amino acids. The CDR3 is CASSQELTGPNTEAFF. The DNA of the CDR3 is TGTGCCAGCAGCCAAGAATTGACAGGGCCGAACACTGAAGCTTTCTTT.

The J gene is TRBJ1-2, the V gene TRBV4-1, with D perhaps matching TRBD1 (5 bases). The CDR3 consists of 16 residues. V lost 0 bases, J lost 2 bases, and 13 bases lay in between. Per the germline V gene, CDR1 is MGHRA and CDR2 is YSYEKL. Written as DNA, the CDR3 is TGCGCCAGCAGCCAAGACGACCGGACACCGAACTATGGCTACACCTTC. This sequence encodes CASSQDDRTPNYGYTF.

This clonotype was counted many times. CDR3 region: CASSLGDRGNTEAFF. The CDR3 coding sequence is TGCGCCAGCAGTCTGGGCGACAGGGGGAACACTGAAGCTTTCTTT. The rearrangement uses TRBV5-1 and TRBJ1-1, with 8 bases lining up with TRBD1. Losses at the gene ends were 5 bases for V and 1 base for J; bases not matched to a gene: 7. This CDR3 contains 15 residues. The germline V gene encodes CDR1 SGHRS and CDR2 YFSETQ.